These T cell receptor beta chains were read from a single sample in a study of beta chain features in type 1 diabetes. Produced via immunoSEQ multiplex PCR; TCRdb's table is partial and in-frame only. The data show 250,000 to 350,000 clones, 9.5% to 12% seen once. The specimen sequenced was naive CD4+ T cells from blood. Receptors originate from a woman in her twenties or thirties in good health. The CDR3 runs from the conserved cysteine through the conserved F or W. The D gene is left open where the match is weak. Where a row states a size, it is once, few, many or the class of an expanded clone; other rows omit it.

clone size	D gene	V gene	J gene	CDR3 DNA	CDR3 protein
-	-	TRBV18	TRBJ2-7	TGTGCCAGCTCACCTTCTACCTACGAGCAGTACTTC	CASSPSTYEQYF
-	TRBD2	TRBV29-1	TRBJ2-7	TGCAGCGTCGAAGATAGCGGGAGCTCCTACGAGCAGTACTTC	CSVEDSGSSYEQYF
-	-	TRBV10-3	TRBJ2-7	TGTGCCATCAGTGAGACTGGGACTCACTCCTACGAGCAGTACTTC	CAISETGTHSYEQYF
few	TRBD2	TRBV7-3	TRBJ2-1	TGTGCCAGCAGCTCCGGGACTAGCGGGGGGGTCAGTTACAATGAGCAGTTCTTC	CASSSGTSGGVSYNEQFF
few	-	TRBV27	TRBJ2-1	TGTGCCAGCAGTTTAAGAGGGGGTGGGAATGAGCAGTTCTTC	CASSLRGGGNEQFF
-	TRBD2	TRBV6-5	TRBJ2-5	TGTGCCAGCAGCTTAGCGGGACTGGGAGAGACCCAGTACTTC	CASSLAGLGETQYF
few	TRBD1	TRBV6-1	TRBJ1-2	TGTGCCAGCAGGGGACAGGCTCTGACTAACTATGGCTACACCTTC	CASRGQALTNYGYTF
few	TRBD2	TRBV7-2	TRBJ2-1	TGTGCCAGCAGCTTAGTGGGTGGGCTAGCGGGATTTTACAATGAGCAGTTCTTC	CASSLVGGLAGFYNEQFF
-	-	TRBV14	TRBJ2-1	TGTGCCAGCAGCCGAGACCTGAGCTCCTACAATGAGCAGTTCTTC	CASSRDLSSYNEQFF
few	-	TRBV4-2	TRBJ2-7	TGTGCCAGCAGCCAAGCGGGAGTCGACGAGCAGTACTTC	CASSQAGVDEQYF
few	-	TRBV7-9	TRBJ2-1	TGTGCCAGCAGCGAGCGACAGCCACCCTACAATGAGCAGTTCTTC	CASSERQPPYNEQFF
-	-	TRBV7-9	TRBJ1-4	TGTGCCAGCAGCTTACTCGACAAGGCTAATGAAAAACTGTTTTTT	CASSLLDKANEKLFF
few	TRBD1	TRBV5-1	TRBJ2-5	TGCGCCAGCAGCTTGGGAGGGGGCGAGACCCAGTACTTC	CASSLGGGETQYF
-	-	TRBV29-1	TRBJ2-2	TGCAGCGTGGGCCTGAACACCGGGGAGCTGTTTTTT	CSVGLNTGELFF
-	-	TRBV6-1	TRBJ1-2	TGTGCCAGCAGTGACAACAGCTATGGCTACACCTTC	CASSDNSYGYTF
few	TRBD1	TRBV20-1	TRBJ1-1	TGCAGTGCACGGGACAGGGACCCTTTCTTT	CSARDRDPFF
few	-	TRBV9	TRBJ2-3	TGTGCCAGCCGGGAGACAGGGCGCGGTACGCAGTATTTT	CASRETGRGTQYF
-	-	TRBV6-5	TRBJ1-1	TGTGCCAGCAGTTACTCGTATCGGAACACTGAAGCTTTCTTT	CASSYSYRNTEAFF
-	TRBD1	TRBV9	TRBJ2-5	TGTGCCAGCAGCGTAGACAGGGGGCCGGGGGAGACCCAGTACTTC	CASSVDRGPGETQYF
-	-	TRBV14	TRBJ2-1	TGTGCCAGCAGCCAAGAGATCGGGAGCTCCTACAATGAGCAGTTCTTC	CASSQEIGSSYNEQFF
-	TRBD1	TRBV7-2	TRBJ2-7	TGTGCCAGCAGCTTTACCGGGACAGGGCGCCACGAGCAGTACTTC	CASSFTGTGRHEQYF
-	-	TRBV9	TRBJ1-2	TGTGCCAGCAGCGTTTACGACAGACCTAACTATGGCTACACCTTC	CASSVYDRPNYGYTF
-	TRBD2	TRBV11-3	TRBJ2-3	TGTGCCAGCAGCCGACTAGCGGGAGGGCCTGATACGCAGTATTTT	CASSRLAGGPDTQYF
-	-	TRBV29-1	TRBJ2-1	TGCAGCGCTGAGCGGTCGGAGGACAATGAGCAGTTCTTC	CSAERSEDNEQFF
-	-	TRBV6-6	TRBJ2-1	TGTGCCAGCAGCCGTCCGGCGGGGTACAATGAGCAGTTCTTC	CASSRPAGYNEQFF
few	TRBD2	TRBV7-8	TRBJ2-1	TGTGCCAGCAGCTTCCAGACTAGCGGGACCATCCATGAGCAGTTCTTC	CASSFQTSGTIHEQFF
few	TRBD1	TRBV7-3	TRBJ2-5	TGTGCCAGCAGCCCCGCAGGGGGACAAGAGACCCAGTACTTC	CASSPAGGQETQYF
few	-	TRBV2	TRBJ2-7	TGTGCCAGCACCAACAGGGAATACTACGAGCAGTACTTC	CASTNREYYEQYF
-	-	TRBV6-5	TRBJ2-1	TGTGCCAGCAGTGGGGCATGGGAGCAGTTCTTC	CASSGAWEQFF
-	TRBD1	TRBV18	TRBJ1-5	TGTGCCAGCTCACCAGTGGCAGGGGGCTGGGGGGGCAATCAGCCCCAGCATTTT	CASSPVAGGWGGNQPQHF
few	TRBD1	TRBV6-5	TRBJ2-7	TGTGCCAGCAGTTACTCGATTGGGACAGGGTATCACGAGCAGTACTTC	CASSYSIGTGYHEQYF
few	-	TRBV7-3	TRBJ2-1	TGTGCCAGCAGCCCCAGAACAGGCTACAATGAGCAGTTCTTC	CASSPRTGYNEQFF
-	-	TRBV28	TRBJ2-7	TGTGCCAGCCGGAGGCCCCTCTCCTACGAGCAGTACTTC	CASRRPLSYEQYF
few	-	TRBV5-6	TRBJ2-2	TGTGCCAGCAGGGCCCCGCCCGGGGAGCTGTTTTTT	CASRAPPGELFF
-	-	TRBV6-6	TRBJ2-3	TGTGCCAGCAGCCCACGGGGTAGCTCGGATACGCAGTATTTT	CASSPRGSSDTQYF
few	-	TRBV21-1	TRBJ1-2	TGTGCCAGCAAAACAGGGGGCCGCGGGATCTATGGCTACACCTTC	CASKTGGRGIYGYTF
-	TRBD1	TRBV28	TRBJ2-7	TGTGCCAGCAGAACCGGGACAGGGAGCTCCTACGAGCAGTACTTC	CASRTGTGSSYEQYF
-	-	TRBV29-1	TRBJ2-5	TGCAGCGTCGCTGGAGGGCCTAAGGGGGCGCAAGAGACCCAGTACTTC	CSVAGGPKGAQETQYF
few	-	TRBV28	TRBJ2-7	TGTGCCACCGACCTCCCGGGACTCTCCTACGAGCAGTACTTC	CATDLPGLSYEQYF
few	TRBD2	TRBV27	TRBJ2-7	TGTGCCAGCAGTTTATTCCGGGAGGGCATCGAGCAGTACTTC	CASSLFREGIEQYF
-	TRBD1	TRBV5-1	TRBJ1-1	TGCGCCAGCAGCCGCACAGGGGGGAACACTGAAGCTTTCTTT	CASSRTGGNTEAFF
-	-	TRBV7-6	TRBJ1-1	TGTGCCAGCAGCTTAGCGGAGGGCATCGCTGAAGCTTTCTTT	CASSLAEGIAEAFF